Below, one TCR beta chain is given with its context. Its antigen is unidentified. Preparation of the TCRbeta library used unique molecular identifiers. MiXCR was run by TCRdb on the PCR reads, yielding one entry per CDR3 protein. The sample carries about 510,000 distinct CDR3 sequences, 9.5% to 12% recorded once. This sample was taken from a study of T-cell reconstitution after alpha-beta-depleted transplantation in children. Points from the study as a whole: Some patients showed high day-60 TCRbeta diversity, which derived from surviving recipient T cells and thymic progenitors. Reportedly, roughly two months post-transplant, alpha-beta T cells arose from several hundred expanded graft clones. Once a year had passed after transplant, T-cell counts and diversity came mostly from newly produced T cells.

V lost 6 bases, J lost 0 bases, and 10 bases stayed unmatched. Germline values: CDR1 DFQATT, CDR2 SNEGSKA (reference sequence). The CDR3 loop spans 16 amino acids. The chain recombines TRBV20-1 with TRBJ2-1, with 8 bases aligning to TRBD2. The clonotype comes from a female patient aged 2-15 years who had a stem cell transplant for aplastic anemia, so the T cells may come from the graft donor. The material sequenced was PBMCs, mostly from graft donor cells, taken 180 days after TCRalphabeta/CD19-depleted stem cell transplant. The CDR3 nucleotides are TGCAGTGCCCCGCGGCGGGAGGCTAGCTCCTACAATGAGCAGTTCTTC. This codes for CSAPRREASSYNEQFF.